The T cell receptor (beta chain) under discussion was sequenced for a study of PD-1 blockade in classical Hodgkin lymphoma. Overall study results and limits: Complete responders possessed baseline diversity comparable to newly diagnosed patients.

This clone has a handful of counts. What it binds is not known. Every patient experienced relapse after autologous stem cell transplantation, and brentuximab vedotin exposure varied. Investigators isolated CD4+ T cells from thawed PBMCs through magnetic negative selection. Unmatched junction bases numbered 8, after V lost 4 bases and J lost 5 bases. The CDR3 contains 15 residues. CDR1 is SGHRS, CDR2 YFSETQ, per germline. TCRdb's copy holds only in-frame clones and misses some; the assay was immunoSEQ multiplex PCR. The sample lists nearly 25,000 clones, about 83% occurring once. This receptor was taken from a human donor with classical Hodgkin lymphoma. This material consisted of CD4+ T cells from blood, taken at baseline. The chain couples TRBV5-1 to TRBJ2-2, with 7 bases fitting TRBD1. Here the CDR3 DNA reads TGCGCCAGCAGCCTACGACAGGGTGGTACCGGGGAGCTGTTTTTT. Its protein is CASSLRQGGTGELFF.